What follows are 19 T cell receptor beta chains derived from one specimen sequenced in a study of shared clonotypes between healthy human individuals (dated by TCRdb to 2020 to 2021). For the CD8 naive samples, CD45RO-negative cells were positively selected for CCR7, yielding a CD45RA+CCR7+ population from which TemRA cells were excluded. The library came from the immunoSEQ multiplex PCR assay. TCRdb retrieved this table from immuneACCESS and kept in-frame rearrangements only. Not all clones are present; in checked studies, unresolved V genes account for under half, and no reason is known for the remainder. The table for this sample lists over 800,000 clones; nearly 95% of them were counted only once. The ten most abundant clones make up around 24% of the sample. Sequences were obtained from naive CD8+ T cells sorted from blood. The label giving this sample's cell subset or site can be read as: CD45RA+CCR7+. Receptors originate from a man under 40 in good health.

The V and J genes are TRBV28 and TRBJ2-3, with 13 positions matching TRBD2. With V trimmed by 6 bases and J by 2 bases, 5 bases remained unmatched. Germline V gene data show CDR1 as MDHEN and CDR2 as SYDVKM. CDR3 length equals 16 residues. The CDR3 loop is CASSSLAGGDTDTQYF. The CDR3 DNA reads TGTGCCAGCAGCTCACTAGCGGGGGGGGACACAGATACGCAGTATTTT.

The rearrangement uses TRBV6-6 and TRBJ2-1; 9 bases are shared with TRBD1. The CDR3 is 15 amino acids. Germline trimming cut 6 bases from V and 3 bases from J; bases unmatched to any gene: 6. Germline V gene sequence: CDR1 MNHNY, CDR2 SVGAGI (reference sequence). The DNA for the CDR3 is TGTGCCAGCAGCTCCGGGACAGGGTACTACAATGAGCAGTTCTTC. Residues: CASSSGTGYYNEQFF.

The rearrangement uses TRBV7-8 and TRBJ2-7; 8 bases map to TRBD1. The germline gives CDR1 SGHVS, CDR2 FQNEAQ. After removal of 5 bases from V and 5 bases from J, the junction contained 11 bases not matched to a gene. CDR3 length equals 15 residues. For the CDR3, the DNA is TGTGCCAGCAGCCGAACCGGACAGGGTTCCCACGAGCAGTACTTC. Translated, it gives CASSRTGQGSHEQYF.

V usage is TRBV7-3 and J usage is TRBJ2-1; D might be TRBD2 (5 bases). Germline V gives CDR1 SGHTA, CDR2 FQGTGA. The germline V and J ends were trimmed by 5 bases and 4 bases, with 12 bases remaining between them. The CDR3 extends over 14 amino acids. The DNA of the CDR3 is TGTGCCAGCAGCCCCGCCCGGGGATACAATGAGCAGTTCTTC. Amino acid sequence: CASSPARGYNEQFF.

V usage is TRBV7-2 and J usage is TRBJ2-7; TRBD2 agrees at 12 bases. The CDR3 length is 17 residues. V lost 8 bases, J lost 2 bases, and 13 bases stayed unmatched. CDR1 SGHTA and CDR2 FQGNSA come from the germline V gene. The CDR3 DNA reads as TGTGCCAGCCCCTCAACCCTACTAGCGGGGGGAACCTACGAGCAGTACTTC. Protein sequence: CASPSTLLAGGTYEQYF.

The J gene is TRBJ2-1, the V gene TRBV9; either TRBD1 or TRBD2 may supply D (5 bases each). This CDR3 is 16 amino acids long. Per germline, CDR1 SGDLS and CDR2 YYNGEE. V was trimmed by 2 bases and J by 4 bases, leaving 16 bases between them. CDR3 amino acids: CASSVFGDGGYNEQFF. CDR3 DNA sequence: TGTGCCAGCAGCGTCTTCGGGGACGGAGGATACAATGAGCAGTTCTTC.

With respect to this clone: Other DNA sequences in the same sample also yield this CDR3. The chain links TRBV7-9 to TRBJ2-7; D is possibly TRBD1 (5 bases). The germline V gene has CDR1 SEHNR and CDR2 FQNEAQ (reference sequence). The CDR3 contains 12 residues. V lost 5 bases to trimming and J lost 2 bases, with 7 bases between them. This CDR3 is CASSQGAYEQYF. CDR3 in DNA: TGTGCCAGCAGCCAAGGGGCCTACGAGCAGTACTTC.

This CDR3 reads CASTIELAGVRTGELFF. Here the CDR3 DNA reads TGTGCCAGTACCATAGAGTTAGCGGGAGTTCGAACCGGGGAGCTGTTTTTT. V usage is TRBV19 and J usage is TRBJ2-2; 9 bases align to TRBD2. V was pared by 7 bases and J by 5 bases, with 14 bases of the junction left unmatched. The CDR3 runs 17 residues. Germline CDR1 and CDR2: LNHDA and SQIVND (reference sequence).

This clone was detected once. J is TRBJ1-1 and V is TRBV30, with 8 positions matching TRBD1. The CDR3 totals 16 residues. Germline-derived CDR1 and CDR2 are GTSNPN and SVGIG (reference sequence). With V trimmed by 1 base and J by 1 base, 8 bases remained unmatched. For the CDR3, the DNA is TGTGCCTGGAGTGGGACAGGGCGGGGGCCGAACACTGAAGCTTTCTTT. Translated, it gives CAWSGTGRGPNTEAFF.

About this clone: Other nucleotide sequences in the sample specify the same CDR3. This chain connects TRBV27 to TRBJ2-7, with D possibly being TRBD2 (6 bases). This CDR3 is built from 14 residues. V gave up 3 bases and J gave up 4 bases, with 13 bases separating them. CDR1 is MNHEY and CDR2 is SMNVEV in the germline V gene (reference sequence). The chain's CDR3 is CASSFAGTSYEQYF. CDR3 bases: TGTGCCAGCAGTTTTGCAGGGACTTCTTACGAGCAGTACTTC.

This chain links TRBV5-6 with TRBJ2-7, with TRBD1 identical over 7 bases. J gave up 3 bases and V 4 bases, and 10 bases lay outside the gene matches. The CDR3 runs 15 residues. Germline CDR1 reads SGHDT; CDR2 reads YYEEEE. The CDR3, as DNA: TGTGCCAGCAGCACAAAGAACAGGGGTGACTACGAGCAGTACTTC. It yields the protein CASSTKNRGDYEQYF.

Regarding this clone: Other nucleotide sequences from this sample produce the same CDR3. V and J are TRBV7-9 and TRBJ2-5; D possibly matches TRBD1 or TRBD2 (5 bases each). In germline, CDR1 is SEHNR, CDR2 FQNEAQ (reference sequence). The CDR3 is made up of 16 amino acids. The ends were cut back, 1 base at V and 0 bases at J, with 12 bases in the middle. The CDR3 DNA reads as TGTGCCAGCAGCTTAGTGGGCAGGGAGTACCAAGAGACCCAGTACTTC. Its translation: CASSLVGREYQETQYF.

This clone appeared once. The chain links TRBV5-1 to TRBJ2-1, with TRBD1 matching over 7 bases. The V and J ends lost 6 bases and 8 bases, in that order; junction bases with no gene match: 17. The CDR3 consists of 16 residues. The V gene's germline CDR1 is SGHRS and CDR2 YFSETQ. CDR3 region: CASTLNPGTVSDEQFF. CDR3 bases: TGCGCCAGCACTCTTAATCCCGGGACAGTTTCCGATGAGCAGTTCTTC.

The gene calls are TRBV28 and TRBJ2-3; 7 positions match TRBD2. This CDR3 comprises 15 residues. Germline loops: CDR1 MDHEN, CDR2 SYDVKM. Trimming took 3 bases from V and 3 from J; bases not matched to a gene: 6. The CDR3 nucleotides read TGTGCCAGCAGTTTGGCAGGGACTAATACAGATACGCAGTATTTT. It yields the protein CASSLAGTNTDTQYF.

The rearrangement uses TRBV5-6 and TRBJ2-7; D is perhaps TRBD2 (6 bases). This CDR3 region has 16 residues. Germline V gene data show CDR1 as SGHDT and CDR2 as YYEEEE. The germline V and J ends were trimmed by 0 bases and 1 base, with 14 bases remaining between them. The CDR3 coding sequence is TGTGCCAGCAGCTTGGGAGGAGGAGGGGCTTCCTACGAGCAGTACTTC. Encoded protein: CASSLGGGGASYEQYF.

This clone has just one count. V and J are TRBV15 and TRBJ2-1, with 11 bases identical to TRBD2. The V gene's germline CDR1 is LNHNV and CDR2 YYDKDF (reference sequence). V lost 4 bases to trimming and J lost 10 bases; unmatched junction nucleotides: 12. CDR3 length: 16 residues. For the CDR3, the DNA is TGTGCCACCAGCACCTCACTAGCGGGAGCTAATTACGAGCAGTTCTTC. Its protein is CATSTSLAGANYEQFF. The entire variable domain, with the rest obtained from reference TRBV15 and TRBJ2-1, is as follows: DAMVIQNPRYQVTQFGKPVTLSCSQTLNHNVMYWYQQKSSQAPKLLFHYYDKDFNNEADTPDNFQSRRPNTSFCFLDIRSPGLGDTAMYLCATSTSLAGANYEQFFGPGTRLTVL.

This clone occurred once. This chain's CDR3 is CAWTRGGSYEQYF. The DNA for the CDR3 is TGTGCCTGGACGAGGGGGGGCTCCTACGAGCAGTACTTC. The J gene is TRBJ2-5, the V gene TRBV30; a weak D match, TRBD2 (7 bases). The DNA end favors TRBJ2-7, so the J call may be wrong. This CDR3 is 13 amino acids long. Germline V gene lookup returns CDR1 GTSNPN and CDR2 SVGIG (reference sequence).

The chain links TRBV19 to TRBJ2-3; maybe TRBD2 (6 bases). The CDR3 spans 15 residues. Per the germline V gene, CDR1 is LNHDA and CDR2 is SQIVND (reference sequence). With 4 bases removed from V and 6 bases from J, the gap between germline ends came to 17 bases. The CDR3 DNA sequence: TGTGCCAGTAGTACGACTAGTTCTCTCGCGGATACGCAGTATTTT. Encoded protein: CASSTTSSLADTQYF. Combining the CDR3 with reference TRBV19 and TRBJ2-3 gives the whole variable domain DGGITQSPKYLFRKEGQNVTLSCEQNLNHDAMYWYRQDPGQGLRLIYYSQIVNDFQKGDIAEGYSVSREKKESFPLTVTSAQKNPTAFYLCASSTTSSLADTQYFGPGTRLTVL.

This chain joins TRBV4-3 and TRBJ2-7; D perhaps matches TRBD2 (7 bases). The CDR3 loop spans 16 amino acids. V gave up 3 bases and J gave up 2 bases, with 17 bases separating them. Germline-derived CDR1 and CDR2 are LGHNA and YSLEER. Here the CDR3 reads CASSQVAGSGAYEQYF. The DNA for the CDR3 is TGCGCCAGCAGCCAGGTAGCGGGCTCAGGGGCCTACGAGCAGTACTTC.